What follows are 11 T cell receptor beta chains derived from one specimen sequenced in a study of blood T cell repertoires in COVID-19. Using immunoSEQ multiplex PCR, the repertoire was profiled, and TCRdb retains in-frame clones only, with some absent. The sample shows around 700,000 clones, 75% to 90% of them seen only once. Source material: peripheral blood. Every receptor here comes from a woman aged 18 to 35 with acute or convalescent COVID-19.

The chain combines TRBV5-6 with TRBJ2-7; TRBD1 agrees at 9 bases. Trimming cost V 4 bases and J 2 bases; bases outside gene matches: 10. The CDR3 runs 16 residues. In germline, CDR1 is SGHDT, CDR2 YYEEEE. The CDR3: CASSEGLTGGPYEQYF. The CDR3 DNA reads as TGTGCCAGCAGCGAAGGGCTAACAGGGGGCCCCTACGAGCAGTACTTC.

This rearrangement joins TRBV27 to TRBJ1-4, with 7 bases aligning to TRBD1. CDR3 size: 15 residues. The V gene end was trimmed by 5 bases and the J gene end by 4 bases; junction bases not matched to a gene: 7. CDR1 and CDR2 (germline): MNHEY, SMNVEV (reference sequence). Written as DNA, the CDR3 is TGTGCCAGCAGTCCCGGGACAGTGGTTAATGAAAAACTGTTTTTT. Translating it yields CASSPGTVVNEKLFF. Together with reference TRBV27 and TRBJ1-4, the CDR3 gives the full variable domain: EAQVTQNPRYLITVTGKKLTVTCSQNMNHEYMSWYRQDPGLGLRQIYYSMNVEVTDKGDVPEGYKVSRKEKRNFPLILESPSPNQTSLYFCASSPGTVVNEKLFFGSGTQLSVL.

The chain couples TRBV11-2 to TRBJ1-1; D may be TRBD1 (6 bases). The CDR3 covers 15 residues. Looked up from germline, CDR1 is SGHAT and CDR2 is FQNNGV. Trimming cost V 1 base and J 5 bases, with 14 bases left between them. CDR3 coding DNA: TGTGCCAGCAGCTTAGGGACAGCCGGGCGGACTGAAGCTTTCTTT. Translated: CASSLGTAGRTEAFF.

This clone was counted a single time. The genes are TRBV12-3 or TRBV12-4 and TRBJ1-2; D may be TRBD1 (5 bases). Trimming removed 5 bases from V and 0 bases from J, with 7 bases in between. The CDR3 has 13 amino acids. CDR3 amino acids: CASSPTANYGYTF. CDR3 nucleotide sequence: TGTGCCAGCAGTCCGACAGCTAACTATGGCTACACCTTC.

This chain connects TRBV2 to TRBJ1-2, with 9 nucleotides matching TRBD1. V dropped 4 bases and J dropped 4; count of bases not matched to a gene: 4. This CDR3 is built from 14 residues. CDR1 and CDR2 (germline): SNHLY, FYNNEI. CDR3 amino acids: CASSGTGGGYGYTF. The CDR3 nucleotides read TGTGCCAGCAGTGGTACAGGGGGCGGCTATGGCTACACCTTC.

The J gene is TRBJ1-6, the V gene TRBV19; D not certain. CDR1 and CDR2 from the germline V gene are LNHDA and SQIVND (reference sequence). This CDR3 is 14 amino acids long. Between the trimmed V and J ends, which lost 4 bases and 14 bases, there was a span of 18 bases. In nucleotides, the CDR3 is TGTGCCAGTAGTACTGAAGCGGGCCGCGGGTCCCTCCACTTT. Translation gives CASSTEAGRGSLHF.

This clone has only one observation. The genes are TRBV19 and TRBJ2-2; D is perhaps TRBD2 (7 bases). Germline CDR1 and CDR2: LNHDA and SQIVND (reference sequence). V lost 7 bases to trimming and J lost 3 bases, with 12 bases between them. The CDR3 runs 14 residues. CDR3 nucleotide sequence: TGTGCCAGTACGGGGGGCGCCTACACCGGGGAGCTGTTTTTT. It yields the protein CASTGGAYTGELFF.

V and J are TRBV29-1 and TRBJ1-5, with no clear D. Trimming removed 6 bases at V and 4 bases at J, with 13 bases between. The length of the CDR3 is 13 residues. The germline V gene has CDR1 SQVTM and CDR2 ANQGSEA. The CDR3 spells CSVFGDGNQPQHF. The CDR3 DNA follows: TGCAGCGTCTTCGGGGATGGGAATCAGCCCCAGCATTTT.

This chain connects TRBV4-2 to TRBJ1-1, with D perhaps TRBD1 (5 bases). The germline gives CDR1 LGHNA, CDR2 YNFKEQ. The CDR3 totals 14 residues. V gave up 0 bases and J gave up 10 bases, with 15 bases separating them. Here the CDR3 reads CASSQEGQRKGAFF. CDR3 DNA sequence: TGTGCCAGCAGCCAAGAGGGGCAAAGAAAAGGAGCTTTCTTT.

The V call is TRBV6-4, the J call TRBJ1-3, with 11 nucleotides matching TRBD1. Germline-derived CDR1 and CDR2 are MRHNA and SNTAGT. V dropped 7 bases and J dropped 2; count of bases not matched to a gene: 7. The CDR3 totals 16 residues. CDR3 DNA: TGTGCCAGCATATCGCGGGACAGGGGGGCTGGAAACACCATATATTTT. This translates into CASISRDRGAGNTIYF.

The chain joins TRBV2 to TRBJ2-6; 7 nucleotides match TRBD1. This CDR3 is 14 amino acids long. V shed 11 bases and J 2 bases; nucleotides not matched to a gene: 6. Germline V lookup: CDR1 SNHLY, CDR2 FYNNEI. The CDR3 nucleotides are TGTGCCGCTCAGGGGGATACTGGGGCCAACGTCCTGACTTTC. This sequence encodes CAAQGDTGANVLTF.